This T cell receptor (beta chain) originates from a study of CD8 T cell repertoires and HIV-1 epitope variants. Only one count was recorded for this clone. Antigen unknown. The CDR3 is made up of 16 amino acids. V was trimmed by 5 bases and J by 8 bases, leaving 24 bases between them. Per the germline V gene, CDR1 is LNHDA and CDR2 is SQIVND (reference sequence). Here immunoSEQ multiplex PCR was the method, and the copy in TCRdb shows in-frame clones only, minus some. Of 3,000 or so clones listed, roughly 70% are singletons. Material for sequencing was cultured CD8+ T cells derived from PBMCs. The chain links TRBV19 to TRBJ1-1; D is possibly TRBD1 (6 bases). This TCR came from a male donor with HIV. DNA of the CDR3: TGTGCCAGTAGTTTTGCCGGTACAGGGCGGCTCGAAGAAGCTTTCTTT. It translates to CASSFAGTGRLEEAFF.